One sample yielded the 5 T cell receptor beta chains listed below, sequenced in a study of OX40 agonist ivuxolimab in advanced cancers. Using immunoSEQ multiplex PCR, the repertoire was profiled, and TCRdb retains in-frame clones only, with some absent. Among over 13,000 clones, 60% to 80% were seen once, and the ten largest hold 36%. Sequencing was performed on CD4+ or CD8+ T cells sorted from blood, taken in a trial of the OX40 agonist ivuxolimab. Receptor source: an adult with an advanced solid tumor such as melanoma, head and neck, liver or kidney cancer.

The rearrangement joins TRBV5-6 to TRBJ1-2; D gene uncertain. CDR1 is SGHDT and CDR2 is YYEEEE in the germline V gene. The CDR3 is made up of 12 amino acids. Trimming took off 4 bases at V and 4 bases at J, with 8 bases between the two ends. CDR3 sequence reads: CASSQESYGYTF. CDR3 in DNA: TGTGCCAGCAGCCAAGAATCCTATGGCTACACCTTC.

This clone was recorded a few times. Here the CDR3 DNA reads TGTGCCAGCAGCCTCCTGACAGGGGATCAGCCCCAGCATTTT. Protein product: CASSLLTGDQPQHF. This chain connects TRBV28 to TRBJ1-5, with 8 nucleotides matching TRBD1. The V gene's germline CDR1 is MDHEN and CDR2 SYDVKM. This CDR3 is 14 amino acids long. Trimming removed 6 bases from V and 5 bases from J; junction bases left unmatched: 6.

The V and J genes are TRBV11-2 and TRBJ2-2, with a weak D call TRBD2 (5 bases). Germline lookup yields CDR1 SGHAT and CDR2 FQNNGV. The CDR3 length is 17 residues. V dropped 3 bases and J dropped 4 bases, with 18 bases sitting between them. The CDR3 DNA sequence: TGTGCCAGCAGCTTGGAGGAAAAACATATGGGCACCGGGGAGCTGTTTTTT. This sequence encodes CASSLEEKHMGTGELFF.

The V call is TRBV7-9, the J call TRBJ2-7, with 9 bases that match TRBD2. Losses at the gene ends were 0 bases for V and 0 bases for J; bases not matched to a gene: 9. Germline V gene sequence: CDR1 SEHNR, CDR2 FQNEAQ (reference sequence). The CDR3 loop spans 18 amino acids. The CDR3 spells CASSLADSGSESSYEQYF. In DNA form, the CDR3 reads TGTGCCAGCAGCTTAGCAGATAGCGGGAGTGAAAGCTCCTACGAGCAGTACTTC.

CDR3 protein: CSVEEDGLYGYTF. The DNA of the CDR3 is TGCAGCGTTGAAGAGGACGGTTTATATGGCTACACCTTC. J is TRBJ1-2 and V is TRBV29-1; D remains ambiguous. In germline, CDR1 is SQVTM, CDR2 ANQGSEA. The CDR3 has 13 residues. Deletions cut 0 bases from V and 5 bases from J, with 10 bases between.